This TCR beta chain originates from a study of blood T cell repertoires in COVID-19. At the level of the study: COVID-19 samples from acute and convalescent phases originated in the United States, Italy and Spain. T cells, B-cell-depleted T cells, or PBMCs supplied cDNA or gDNA.

CDR3 length: 13 amino acids. Germline V gene data show CDR1 as MNHEY and CDR2 as SVGAGI. The V end was cut by 5 bases, the J end by 2 bases, with 9 bases between. Generated by immunoSEQ multiplex PCR, the TCRdb table keeps only in-frame clones and is missing some. This sample has about 240,000 clones, with 83% found just once. This receptor was identified in a human donor in a cohort sampled during active COVID-19. Material for sequencing was peripheral blood. V and J are TRBV6-5 and TRBJ2-5; a weak D match, TRBD2 (5 bases). Here the CDR3 reads CASSTRYQETQYF. CDR3 sequence (DNA): TGTGCCAGCAGTACTAGGTATCAAGAGACCCAGTACTTC.